This T cell receptor (beta chain) was captured in a study of blood T cell repertoires in COVID-19. Turning to the study itself: PBMCs, B-cell-depleted T cells, or T cells were the source of the cDNA or gDNA that made up the material.

CDR3 size: 16 residues. Germline CDR1 KGHSH, CDR2 LQKENI. Trimming removed 3 bases from V and 7 bases from J, with 19 bases in between. Libraries were prepared by immunoSEQ multiplex PCR; TCRdb keeps only in-frame clonotypes and omits some of them. The sample consists of tens of thousands of clones, 74% of them appearing once. This TCR derives from a woman older than 75 with acute or convalescent COVID-19. The sample comprised peripheral blood. The chain is built from TRBV18 and TRBJ2-1; D is possibly TRBD1 (7 bases). CDR3 region: CASSPQGGPDMNEQFF. In nucleotides, the CDR3 is TGTGCCAGCTCACCCCAGGGGGGACCTGACATGAATGAGCAGTTCTTC.